Each of the 5 T cell receptor beta chains below was sequenced from the same sample in a study of cytomegalovirus exposure and HLA in healthy donors. Primers included in the PCR were 60 Vbeta and 13 Jbeta primers. Method: immunoSEQ multiplex PCR; TCRdb's copy keeps in-frame clones and lacks some. The sample comprises 75,000 to 100,000 clones, 65% to 80% of which are singletons, and roughly 13% rests with the top ten. Sequencing was done on a sample of PBMCs. These receptors all stem from a woman in her seventies in good health and CMV-seropositive.

CDR3 nucleotides: TGTGCCAGCGGCACCCTAGCGAGTCAAGAGACCCAGTACTTC. This translates into CASGTLASQETQYF. The chain recombines TRBV6-1 with TRBJ2-5; tentative D call: TRBD2 (6 bases). This CDR3 contains 14 residues. Trimming shortened V by 8 bases and J by 2 bases, and 15 bases separated the two germline ends. Per germline, CDR1 MNHNS and CDR2 SASEGT.

Turning to this clone: The same CDR3 arises from other DNA sequences in this sample as well. The CDR3 spells CASSRTPGATNEKLFF. CDR3 DNA sequence: TGTGCCAGCAGTCGCACCCCAGGGGCAACTAATGAAAAACTGTTTTTT. V gene TRBV27 combines with J gene TRBJ1-4, with D possibly matching TRBD1 (6 bases). Deletions cut 5 bases from V and 0 bases from J, with 13 bases between. The CDR3 consists of 16 residues. CDR1 and CDR2 (germline): MNHEY, SMNVEV (reference sequence). The full variable domain, with the rest looked up from reference TRBV27 and TRBJ1-4, is EAQVTQNPRYLITVTGKKLTVTCSQNMNHEYMSWYRQDPGLGLRQIYYSMNVEVTDKGDVPEGYKVSRKEKRNFPLILESPSPNQTSLYFCASSRTPGATNEKLFFGSGTQLSVL.

This clone appeared a few times. The chain links TRBV6-5 to TRBJ2-7; possibly TRBD1 for D (6 bases). CDR1 and CDR2 from the germline V gene are MNHEY and SVGAGI. CDR3 length: 15 amino acids. Trimming left V 8 bases short and J 0 bases short, with 17 bases between. The CDR3 DNA is TGTGCCAGCTGCTCAACGCCGACAGGCTCCTACGAGCAGTACTTC. It yields the protein CASCSTPTGSYEQYF.

This chain joins TRBV5-4 and TRBJ1-4; 10 bases fit TRBD1. J lost 4 bases, V lost 4 bases, and 10 bases had no gene match. The CDR3 sequence is 17 residues long. The V gene's germline CDR1 is SGHNT and CDR2 YYREEE (reference sequence). In DNA form, the CDR3 reads TGTGCCAGCAGCCTGACAGGGGGCGGTTGGGGTAATGAAAAACTGTTTTTT. Protein product: CASSLTGGGWGNEKLFF.

The J gene is TRBJ2-5, the V gene TRBV6-6; TRBD2 aligns across 8 bases. The germline CDR1 and CDR2 sequences are MNHNY and SVGAGI (reference sequence). This CDR3 is built from 13 residues. V shed 6 bases and J 1 base; nucleotides not matched to a gene: 1. Here the CDR3 reads CASRLAGQETQYF. In DNA, the CDR3 is TGTGCCAGCAGGCTAGCGGGCCAAGAGACCCAGTACTTC.